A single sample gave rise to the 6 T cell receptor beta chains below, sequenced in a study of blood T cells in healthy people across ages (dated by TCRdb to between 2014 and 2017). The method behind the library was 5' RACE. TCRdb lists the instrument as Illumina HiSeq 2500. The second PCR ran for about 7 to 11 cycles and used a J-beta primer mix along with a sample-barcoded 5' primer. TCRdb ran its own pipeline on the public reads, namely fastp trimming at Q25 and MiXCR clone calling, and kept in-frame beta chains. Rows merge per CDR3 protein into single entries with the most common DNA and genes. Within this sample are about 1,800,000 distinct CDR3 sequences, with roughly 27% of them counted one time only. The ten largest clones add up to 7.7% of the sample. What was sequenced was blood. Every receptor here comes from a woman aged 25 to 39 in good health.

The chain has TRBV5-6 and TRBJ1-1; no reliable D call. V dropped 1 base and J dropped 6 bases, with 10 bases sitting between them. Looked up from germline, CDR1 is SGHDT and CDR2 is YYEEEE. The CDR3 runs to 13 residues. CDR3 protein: CASSLIAGAEAFF. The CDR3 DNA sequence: TGTGCCAGCAGCTTGATCGCCGGGGCTGAAGCTTTCTTT.

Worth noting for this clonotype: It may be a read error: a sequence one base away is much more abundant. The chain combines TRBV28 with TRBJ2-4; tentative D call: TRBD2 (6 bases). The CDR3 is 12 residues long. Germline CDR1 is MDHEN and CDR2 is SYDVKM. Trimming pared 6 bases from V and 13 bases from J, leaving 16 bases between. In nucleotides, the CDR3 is TGTGCCAGCAGGGGGAGGTCTTACAAGCAGTACTTC. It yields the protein CASRGRSYKQYF.

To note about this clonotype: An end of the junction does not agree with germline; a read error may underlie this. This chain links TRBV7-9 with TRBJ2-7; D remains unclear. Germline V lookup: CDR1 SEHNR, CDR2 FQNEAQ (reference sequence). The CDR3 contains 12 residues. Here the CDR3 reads CSSSLVGDEQYF. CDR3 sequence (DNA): TGTTCCAGCAGCTTAGTTGGGGACGAGCAGTACTTC.

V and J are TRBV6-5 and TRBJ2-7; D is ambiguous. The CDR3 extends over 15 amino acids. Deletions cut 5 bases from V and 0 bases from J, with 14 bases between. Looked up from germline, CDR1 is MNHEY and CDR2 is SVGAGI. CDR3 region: CASSADWSDSYEQYF. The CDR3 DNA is TGTGCCAGCAGTGCCGACTGGAGCGACTCCTACGAGCAGTACTTC.

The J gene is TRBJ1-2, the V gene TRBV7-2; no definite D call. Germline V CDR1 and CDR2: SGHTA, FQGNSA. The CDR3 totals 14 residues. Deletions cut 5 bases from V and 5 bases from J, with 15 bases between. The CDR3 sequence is CASSVEPGGYGYTF. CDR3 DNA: TGTGCCAGCAGCGTAGAGCCAGGAGGTTATGGCTACACCTTC.

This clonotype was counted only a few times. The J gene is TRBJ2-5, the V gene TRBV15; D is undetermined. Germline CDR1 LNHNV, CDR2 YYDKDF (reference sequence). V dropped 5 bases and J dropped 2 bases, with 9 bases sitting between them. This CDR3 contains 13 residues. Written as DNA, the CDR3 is TGTGCCACCAGCTTAGAGATTCAAGAGACCCAGTACTTC. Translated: CATSLEIQETQYF.